Listed here is a single TCR beta chain. This record comes from a study of blood T cell repertoires in COVID-19. Sequenced by immunoSEQ multiplex PCR; TCRdb stores in-frame clones only, minus some. The sample lists about 240,000 clones; around 90% were seen once. The V gene end was trimmed by 7 bases and the J gene end by 10 bases; junction bases not matched to a gene: 11. This CDR3 region has 15 residues. Germline V gene sequence: CDR1 LNHDA, CDR2 SQIVND (reference sequence). The TCR sequence derives from a woman aged 25 to 39 with acute or convalescent COVID-19. The rearrangement links TRBV19 to TRBJ2-1; TRBD2 matches 12 bases. The specimen was peripheral blood. The CDR3 sequence is CASTPLAGGPGEQFF. CDR3 DNA: TGTGCCAGTACTCCCCTAGCGGGAGGGCCGGGGGAGCAGTTCTTC.